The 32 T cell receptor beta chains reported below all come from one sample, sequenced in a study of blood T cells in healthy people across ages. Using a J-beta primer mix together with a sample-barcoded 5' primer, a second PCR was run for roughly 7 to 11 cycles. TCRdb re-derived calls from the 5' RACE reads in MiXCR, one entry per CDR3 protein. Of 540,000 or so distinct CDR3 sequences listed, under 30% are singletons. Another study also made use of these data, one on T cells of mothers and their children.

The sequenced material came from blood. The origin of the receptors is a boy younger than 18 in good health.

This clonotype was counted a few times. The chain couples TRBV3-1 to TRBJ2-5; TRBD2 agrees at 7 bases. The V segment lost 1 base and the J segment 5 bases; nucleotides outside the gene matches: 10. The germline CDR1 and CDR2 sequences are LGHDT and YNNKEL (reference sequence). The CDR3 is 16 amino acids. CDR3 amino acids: CASSQVGGRARETQYF. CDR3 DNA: TGTGCCAGCAGCCAAGTCGGTGGGAGGGCCAGGGAGACCCAGTACTTC.

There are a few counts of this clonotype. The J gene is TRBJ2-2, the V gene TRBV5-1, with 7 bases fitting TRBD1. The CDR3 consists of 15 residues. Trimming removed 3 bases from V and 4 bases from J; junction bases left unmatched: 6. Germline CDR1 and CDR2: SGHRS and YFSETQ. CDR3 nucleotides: TGCGCCAGCAGCTCGTTGGACAGGACCACCGGGGAGCTGTTTTTT. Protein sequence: CASSSLDRTTGELFF.

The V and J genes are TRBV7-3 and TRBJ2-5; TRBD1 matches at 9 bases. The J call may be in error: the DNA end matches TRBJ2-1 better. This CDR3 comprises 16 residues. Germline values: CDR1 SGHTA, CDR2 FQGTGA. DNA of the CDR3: TGTGCCAGCAGCCTACTGGGACAGGGAAGGGACAATGAGCAGTTCTTC. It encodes CASSLLGQGRDNEQFF.

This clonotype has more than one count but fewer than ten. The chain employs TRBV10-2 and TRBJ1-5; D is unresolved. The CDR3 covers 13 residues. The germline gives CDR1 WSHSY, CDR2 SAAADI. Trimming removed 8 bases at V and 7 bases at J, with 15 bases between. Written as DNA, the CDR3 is TGCGCCAGCTCGGACTCAAGCGCCCAGCCCCAGCATTTT. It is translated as CASSDSSAQPQHF.

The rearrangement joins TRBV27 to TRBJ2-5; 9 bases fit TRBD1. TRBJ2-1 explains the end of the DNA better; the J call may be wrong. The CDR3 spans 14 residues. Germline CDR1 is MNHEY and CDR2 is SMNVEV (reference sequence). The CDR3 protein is CASSFNRGRNEQFF. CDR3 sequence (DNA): TGTGCCAGCAGTTTCAACAGGGGGCGAAATGAGCAGTTCTTC.

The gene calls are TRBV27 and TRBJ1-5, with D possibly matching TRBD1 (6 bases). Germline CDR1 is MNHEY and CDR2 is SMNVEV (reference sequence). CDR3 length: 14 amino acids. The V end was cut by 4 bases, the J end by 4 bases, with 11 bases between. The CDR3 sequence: CASSYQGLNQPQHF. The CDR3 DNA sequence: TGTGCCAGCAGTTACCAGGGGTTGAATCAGCCCCAGCATTTT.

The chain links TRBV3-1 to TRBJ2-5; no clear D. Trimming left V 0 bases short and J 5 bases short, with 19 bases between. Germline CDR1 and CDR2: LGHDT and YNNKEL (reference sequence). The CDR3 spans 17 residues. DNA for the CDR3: TGTGCCAGCAGCCAAGATAAGAGCCCCAATGCTTGGGAGACCCAGTACTTC. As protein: CASSQDKSPNAWETQYF.

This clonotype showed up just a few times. The CDR3 sequence: CAISERTGLNEQFF. DNA for the CDR3: TGTGCCATCAGTGAGCGGACAGGGCTCAATGAGCAGTTCTTC. V gene TRBV10-3 combines with J gene TRBJ2-5; TRBD1 aligns across 8 bases. The end of the DNA fits TRBJ2-1 better, so the J call may be wrong. This CDR3 is 14 amino acids long. CDR1 and CDR2 from the germline V gene are ENHRY and SYGVKD.

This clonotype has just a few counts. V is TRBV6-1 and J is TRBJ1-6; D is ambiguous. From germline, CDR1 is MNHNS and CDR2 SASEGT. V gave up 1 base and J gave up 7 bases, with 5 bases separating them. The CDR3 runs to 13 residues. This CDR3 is CASSEVDNSPLHF. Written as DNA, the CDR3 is TGTGCCAGCAGTGAAGTGGACAATTCACCCCTCCACTTT.

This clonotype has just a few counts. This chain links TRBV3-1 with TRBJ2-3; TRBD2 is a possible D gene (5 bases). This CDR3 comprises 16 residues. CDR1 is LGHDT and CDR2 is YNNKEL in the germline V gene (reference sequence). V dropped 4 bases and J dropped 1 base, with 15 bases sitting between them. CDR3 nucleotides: TGTGCCAGCAGCCCCCTTTGGGAGACGGGCACAGATACGCAGTATTTT. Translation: CASSPLWETGTDTQYF.

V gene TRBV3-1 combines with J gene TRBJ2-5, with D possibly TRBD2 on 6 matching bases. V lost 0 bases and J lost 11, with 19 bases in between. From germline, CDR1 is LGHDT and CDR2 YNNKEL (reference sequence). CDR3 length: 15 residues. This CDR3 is CASSQELRRDLEQYF. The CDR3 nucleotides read TGTGCCAGCAGCCAAGAATTAAGGCGGGACCTTGAGCAGTACTTC.

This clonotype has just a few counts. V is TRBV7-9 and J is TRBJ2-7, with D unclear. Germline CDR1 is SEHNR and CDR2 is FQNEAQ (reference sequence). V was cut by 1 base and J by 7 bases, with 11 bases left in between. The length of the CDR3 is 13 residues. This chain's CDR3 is CASSLDQPGEQYF. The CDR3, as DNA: TGTGCCAGCAGCTTAGATCAGCCTGGGGAGCAGTACTTC.

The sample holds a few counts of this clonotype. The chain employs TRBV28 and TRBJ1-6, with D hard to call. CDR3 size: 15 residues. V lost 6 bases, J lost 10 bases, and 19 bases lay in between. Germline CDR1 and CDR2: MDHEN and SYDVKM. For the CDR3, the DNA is TGTGCCAGCAGGCTAACTCGGACCCCGCGGTCACCCCTCCACTTT. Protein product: CASRLTRTPRSPLHF.

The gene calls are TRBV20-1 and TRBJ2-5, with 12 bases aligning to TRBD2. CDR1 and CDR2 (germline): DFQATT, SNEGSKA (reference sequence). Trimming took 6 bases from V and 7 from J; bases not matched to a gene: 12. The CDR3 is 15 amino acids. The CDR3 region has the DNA TGCAGTGCCCTGGGACTAGCGGGCATCGGGGTGACCCAGTACTTC. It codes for CSALGLAGIGVTQYF.

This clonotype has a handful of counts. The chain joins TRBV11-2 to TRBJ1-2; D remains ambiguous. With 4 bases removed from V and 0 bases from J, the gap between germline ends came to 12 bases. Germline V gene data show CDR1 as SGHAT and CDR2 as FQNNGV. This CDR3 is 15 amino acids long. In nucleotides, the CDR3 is TGTGCCAGCAGCTCAGTCGACTCTTCTAACTATGGCTACACCTTC. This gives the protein CASSSVDSSNYGYTF.

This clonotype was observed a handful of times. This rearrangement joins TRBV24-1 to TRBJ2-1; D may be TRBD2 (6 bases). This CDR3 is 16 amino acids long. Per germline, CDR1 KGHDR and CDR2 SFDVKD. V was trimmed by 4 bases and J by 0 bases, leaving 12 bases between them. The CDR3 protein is CATSEASVSSYNEQFF. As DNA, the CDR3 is TGTGCCACCAGTGAGGCTAGCGTTAGCTCCTACAATGAGCAGTTCTTC.

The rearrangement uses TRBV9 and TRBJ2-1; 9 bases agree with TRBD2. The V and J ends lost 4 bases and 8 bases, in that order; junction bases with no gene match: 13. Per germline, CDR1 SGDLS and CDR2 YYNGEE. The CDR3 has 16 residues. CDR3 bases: TGTGCCAGCAGCTCCTCCGGGACTAGCACCTTGGATGAGCAGTTCTTC. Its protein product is CASSSSGTSTLDEQFF.

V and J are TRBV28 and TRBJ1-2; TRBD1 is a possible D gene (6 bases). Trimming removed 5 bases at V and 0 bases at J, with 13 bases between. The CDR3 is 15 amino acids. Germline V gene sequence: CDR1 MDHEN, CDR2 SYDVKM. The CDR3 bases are TGTGCCAGCAGTGGGGGGGGCTTAGCTAACTATGGCTACACCTTC. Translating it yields CASSGGGLANYGYTF.

The CDR3 loop is CASSRAFEFMDTEAFF. CDR3 DNA sequence: TGTGCCAGCAGCAGGGCTTTTGAGTTTATGGACACTGAAGCTTTCTTT. The rearrangement links TRBV27 to TRBJ1-1; tentative D call: TRBD1 (5 bases). Germline V CDR1 and CDR2: MNHEY, SMNVEV (reference sequence). This CDR3 has 16 amino acids. Trimming cost V 6 bases and J 3 bases, with 20 bases left between them.

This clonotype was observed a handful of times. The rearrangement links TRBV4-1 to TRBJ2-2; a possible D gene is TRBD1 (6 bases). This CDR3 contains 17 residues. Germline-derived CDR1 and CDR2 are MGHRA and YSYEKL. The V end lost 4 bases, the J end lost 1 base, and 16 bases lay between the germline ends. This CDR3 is CASSRKDGTLNTGELFF. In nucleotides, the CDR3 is TGCGCCAGCAGCCGCAAAGATGGGACACTGAACACCGGGGAGCTGTTTTTT.

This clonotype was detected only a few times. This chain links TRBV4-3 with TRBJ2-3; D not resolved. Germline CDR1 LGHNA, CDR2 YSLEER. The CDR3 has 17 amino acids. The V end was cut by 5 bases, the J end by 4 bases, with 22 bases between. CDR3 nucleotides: TGCGCCAGCAGCGCAACCCTCCGTGGGGAATGGGCAGATACGCAGTATTTT. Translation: CASSATLRGEWADTQYF.

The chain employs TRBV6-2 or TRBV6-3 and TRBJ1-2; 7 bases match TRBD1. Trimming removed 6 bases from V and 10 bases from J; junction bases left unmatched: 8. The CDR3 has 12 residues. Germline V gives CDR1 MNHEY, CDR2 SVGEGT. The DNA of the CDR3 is TGTGCCAGCAGGCCTCCGCAGGGGGACTACACCTTC. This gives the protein CASRPPQGDYTF.

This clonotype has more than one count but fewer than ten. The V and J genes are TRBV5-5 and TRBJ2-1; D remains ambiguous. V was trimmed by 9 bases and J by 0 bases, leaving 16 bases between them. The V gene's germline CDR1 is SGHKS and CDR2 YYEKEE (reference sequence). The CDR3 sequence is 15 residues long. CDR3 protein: CAIRADPSSYNEQFF. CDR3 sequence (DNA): TGTGCCATCCGAGCTGACCCCAGCTCCTACAATGAGCAGTTCTTC.

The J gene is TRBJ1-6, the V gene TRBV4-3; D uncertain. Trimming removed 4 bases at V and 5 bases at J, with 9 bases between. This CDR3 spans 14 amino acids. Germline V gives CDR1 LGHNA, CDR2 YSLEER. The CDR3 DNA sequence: TGCGCCAGCAGCCGAGGGATTCATAATTCACCCCTCCACTTT. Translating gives CASSRGIHNSPLHF.

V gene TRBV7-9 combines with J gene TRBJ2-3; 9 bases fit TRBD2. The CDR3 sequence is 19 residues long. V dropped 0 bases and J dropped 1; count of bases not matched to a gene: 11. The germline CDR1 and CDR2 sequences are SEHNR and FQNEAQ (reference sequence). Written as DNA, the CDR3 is TGTGCCAGCAGCTTAGCGTTGGAGGCGGGGGGGCTCGGCACAGATACGCAGTATTTT. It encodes CASSLALEAGGLGTDTQYF.

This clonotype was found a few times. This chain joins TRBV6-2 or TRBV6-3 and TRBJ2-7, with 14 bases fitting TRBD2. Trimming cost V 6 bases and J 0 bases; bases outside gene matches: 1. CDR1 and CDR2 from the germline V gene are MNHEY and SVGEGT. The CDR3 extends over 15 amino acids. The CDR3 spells CASRTSGRASYEQYF. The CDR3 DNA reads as TGTGCCAGCAGGACTAGCGGGAGGGCCTCCTACGAGCAGTACTTC.

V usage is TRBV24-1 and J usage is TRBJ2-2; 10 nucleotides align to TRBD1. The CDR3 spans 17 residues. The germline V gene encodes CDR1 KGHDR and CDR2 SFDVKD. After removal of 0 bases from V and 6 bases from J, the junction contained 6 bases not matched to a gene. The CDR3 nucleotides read TGTGCCACCAGTGATTTGATGGGACAGGGGAGCCCCGGGGAGCTGTTTTTT. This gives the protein CATSDLMGQGSPGELFF.

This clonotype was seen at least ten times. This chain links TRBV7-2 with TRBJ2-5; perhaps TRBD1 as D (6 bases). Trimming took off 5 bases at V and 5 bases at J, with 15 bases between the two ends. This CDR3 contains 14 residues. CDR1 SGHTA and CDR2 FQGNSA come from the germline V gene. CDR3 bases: TGTGCCAGCAGCCAACAGGGAAGGACGGAGACCCAGTACTTC. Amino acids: CASSQQGRTETQYF.

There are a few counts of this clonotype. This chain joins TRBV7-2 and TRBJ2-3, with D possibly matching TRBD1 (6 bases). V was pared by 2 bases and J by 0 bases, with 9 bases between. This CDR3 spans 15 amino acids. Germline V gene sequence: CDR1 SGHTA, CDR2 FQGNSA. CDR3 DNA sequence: TGTGCCAGCAGCTTACGCCAGGGGAGCACAGATACGCAGTATTTT. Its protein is CASSLRQGSTDTQYF. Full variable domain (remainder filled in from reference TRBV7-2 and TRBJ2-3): GAGVSQSPSNKVTEKGKDVELRCDPISGHTALYWYRQSLGQGLEFLIYFQGNSAPDKSGLPSDRFSAERTGGSVSTLTIQRTQQEDSAVYLCASSLRQGSTDTQYFGPGTRLTVL.

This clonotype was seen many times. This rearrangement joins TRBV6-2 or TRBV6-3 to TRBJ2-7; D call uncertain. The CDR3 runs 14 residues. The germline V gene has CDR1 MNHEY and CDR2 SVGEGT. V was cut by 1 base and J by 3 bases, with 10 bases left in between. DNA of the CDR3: TGTGCCAGCAGTTACTATGGGTTCCTCTACGAGCAGTACTTC. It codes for CASSYYGFLYEQYF.

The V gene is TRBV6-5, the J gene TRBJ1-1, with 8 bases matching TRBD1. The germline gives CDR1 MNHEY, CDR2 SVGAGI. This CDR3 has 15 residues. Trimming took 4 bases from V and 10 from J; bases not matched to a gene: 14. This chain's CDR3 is CASSFDLGQGGRAFF. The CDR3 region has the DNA TGTGCCAGCAGTTTCGACCTTGGACAGGGAGGGAGAGCTTTCTTT.

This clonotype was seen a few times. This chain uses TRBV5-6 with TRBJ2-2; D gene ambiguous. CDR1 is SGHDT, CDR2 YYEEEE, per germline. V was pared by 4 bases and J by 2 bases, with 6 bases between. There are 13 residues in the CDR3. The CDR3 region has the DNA TGTGCCAGCAGCAGAGACAACACCGGGGAGCTGTTTTTT. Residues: CASSRDNTGELFF.